The sequence of this T cell receptor (beta chain) was determined in a study of T cell responses to AZD1222 COVID-19 vaccine. Study results and caveats: Clonal diversity was possibly underestimated, and white British individuals and females predominated among donors.

Points on this clone: Antigen unknown.

V lost 9 bases to trimming and J lost 5 bases; unmatched junction nucleotides: 4. Germline assignment: CDR1 LGHDT and CDR2 YNNKEL (reference sequence). This CDR3 has 11 residues. TCRdb's copy holds only in-frame clones and misses some; the assay was immunoSEQ multiplex PCR. The sample includes some 150,000 clones, about 82% of them seen just once. The input for sequencing was peripheral blood, taken 28 days after the second AZD1222 dose. This rearrangement joins TRBV3-1 (or the pseudogene TRBV3-2) to TRBJ2-7; 7 bases fit TRBD1. The source is an adult who received the AZD1222 COVID-19 vaccine. The CDR3 DNA reads as TGTGCCAGTACAGGGGCCGACGAGCAGTACTTC. As protein: CASTGADEQYF.